This T cell receptor beta chain was sequenced for a study of CD8 T cells in Susac syndrome. Study-wide results and caveats: TCR sequencing and HLA analysis covered a relatively small number of individuals.

Reverse transcription used about 0.45 to 1 ug RNA and random hexamers. With immunoSEQ multiplex PCR, TCR beta CDR3 was amplified across 54 Vbeta and 13 Jbeta. TCRdb reanalysed the immunoSEQ multiplex PCR reads using MiXCR and keeps one entry per CDR3 protein. The data hold 150,000 to 200,000 distinct CDR3 sequences, with approximately 93% observed a single time. This clonotype was detected once. What it binds is unknown. The study sequenced TCR beta in blood CD8+ and CD4+ T cells. The multiple sclerosis controls comprised treatment-naive patients whose relapsing-remitting disease was stable or active. Source material: CD4+ T cells from PBMCs. The receptor comes from a human donor with multiple sclerosis.

In nucleotides, the CDR3 is TGCAGTGCTAGAGCTCAAATCGGTCAGCCCCAGCATTTT. Translating it yields CSARAQIGQPQHF. The chain is built from TRBV20-1 and TRBJ1-5; the D is unclear. V was trimmed by 1 base and J by 6 bases, leaving 10 bases between them. Germline V lookup: CDR1 DFQATT, CDR2 SNEGSKA (reference sequence). The CDR3 is 13 amino acids.